This T cell receptor beta chain is from a study of beta chain features in type 1 diabetes. Germline-derived CDR1 and CDR2 are SQVTM and ANQGSEA. Between the trimmed V and J ends, which lost 2 bases and 4 bases, there was a span of 17 bases. The CDR3 spans 15 residues. This clone was seen only a few times. The antigen is unknown. cDNA synthesis used the whole RNA isolate, giving expressed TCRB sequences. The method was immunoSEQ multiplex PCR; TCRdb's version includes in-frame clones alone and lacks a portion of them. The repertoire holds 390,000 or so clones, with around 14% as singletons. Study observations and caveats: Type 1 diabetes patients had VDJ junctions that carried fewer insertions and more deletions.

CD45RO/CCR7/CD25/CD127/CD95/CD27 separated CD4+ naive, central memory, regulatory and stem cell-like memory cells by sorting. Sorted populations were all over 95% pure. The TCR originated in a man in his thirties or forties in good health. J is TRBJ1-2 and V is TRBV29-1; maybe TRBD1 (6 bases). Sequencing was carried out using naive CD4+ T cells from blood. The CDR3 region is CSVEPGSGVGYGYTF. CDR3 nucleotide sequence: TGCAGCGTTGAACCTGGATCAGGGGTTGGCTATGGCTACACCTTC.